The clone carrying this T cell receptor (beta chain) was observed many times. Its antigen is still unknown. In the library, individual cDNA molecules carried attached unique molecular identifiers. TCRdb fed the 5' RACE reads into MiXCR, producing one record per CDR3 protein. The repertoire holds tens of thousands of distinct CDR3 sequences, with around 6.5% as singletons. Trimming cost V 2 bases and J 9 bases, with 8 bases left between them. The V gene's germline CDR1 is GTSNPN and CDR2 SVGIG (reference sequence). This CDR3 spans 11 amino acids. These data belong to a study of early T cells in non-severe SARS-CoV-2 infection. Study details: Chains stayed unpaired after sequencing of bulk RNA from unsorted whole blood. Notes on the study in general: Missing private and CD4 specificities, VDJdb matching favored anti-spike CD8 responses.

Specimen: whole blood, collected at baseline. The gene calls are TRBV30 and TRBJ2-1; D is unresolved. This TCR derives from an adult who was a healthcare worker with PCR-confirmed SARS-CoV-2 infection or an uninfected control (not recorded which). CDR3 region: CAWSPRVEQFF. The CDR3 nucleotides read TGTGCCTGGAGTCCACGAGTTGAGCAGTTCTTC.